This T cell receptor beta chain was identified during a study of blood T cell repertoires in COVID-19. Study as a whole: COVID-19 samples collected from the United States, Italy and Spain covered acute and convalescent phases. T cells, B-cell-depleted T cells, or PBMCs supplied cDNA or gDNA.

Authors' methods: Cell counts per sample came from amplifying reference gene primers. The assay was immunoSEQ multiplex PCR, and TCRdb's table has in-frame clones only and misses some. The V and J calls and clone size were taken over from that table, and D and trimming were inferred from the DNA. The repertoire holds under 15,000 clones, over 75% seen once, with 2% to 3% in the top ten. The count of this clone is one. This TCR was recovered from a human donor in a cohort sampled during active COVID-19. The sequenced sample consisted of peripheral blood.

CDR3 protein: CASSLSYGTAYNEQFF. The CDR3 DNA sequence: TGTGCCAGCAGCTTGTCATACGGGACAGCGTACAATGAGCAGTTCTTC. The gene calls are TRBV11-2 and TRBJ2-1; 7 bases match TRBD1. V shed 3 bases and J 4 bases; nucleotides not matched to a gene: 9. The CDR3 sequence is 16 residues long. The V gene's germline CDR1 is SGHAT and CDR2 FQNNGV.